The source of this T cell receptor beta chain is a study of T cells in localized non-small cell lung cancer. Notes on the study in general: Blood T cell density predicted longer survival; adjacent-lung clonality, shorter. Uninvolved adjacent lung showed peak T cell clonality, exceeding tumor.

This clone was observed a handful of times. No antigen is known for it. Trimming removed 1 base at V and 5 bases at J, with 8 bases between. CDR1 and CDR2 (germline): GTSNPN, SVGIG (reference sequence). The CDR3 spans 12 residues. Only in-frame clones appear in the TCRdb table, and some are missing; sequencing was by immunoSEQ multiplex PCR. The sample lists roughly 3,000 clones; roughly 24% were seen once. The receptor's source is a man aged 35-69 years with stage I lung adenocarcinoma. The genes are TRBV30 and TRBJ2-5; D uncertain. This sample comprised lung tumor tissue, obtained before any cancer treatment. The CDR3 nucleotides are TGTGCCTGGAGTGGGCCTCGGGAGACCCAGTACTTC. Amino acid sequence: CAWSGPRETQYF.